These 9 T cell receptor beta chains originate from one sample sequenced in a study of PD-1 blockade in classical Hodgkin lymphoma. Each patient's relapse followed autologous stem cell transplantation, and brentuximab vedotin exposure varied. The repertoire was sequenced with immunoSEQ multiplex PCR; TCRdb's copy has only in-frame clones and lacks some. The sample holds approximately 73,000 clones; under 95% are singletons and the top ten take approximately 8.2%. The material sequenced was peripheral blood mononuclear cells (PBMCs), taken at baseline. These receptors came from a human donor with classical Hodgkin lymphoma.

The chain links TRBV5-5 to TRBJ2-7, with D unclear. Germline loops: CDR1 SGHKS, CDR2 YYEKEE (reference sequence). The CDR3 runs 12 residues. Trimming removed 1 base from V and 7 bases from J, with 9 bases in between. This CDR3 is CASSLTPWEQYF. The CDR3 region has the DNA TGTGCCAGCAGCTTGACGCCGTGGGAGCAGTACTTC.

V and J are TRBV5-1 and TRBJ2-7, with D uncertain. The ends were cut back, 5 bases at V and 1 base at J, with 16 bases in the middle. This CDR3 region has 15 residues. Germline lookup yields CDR1 SGHRS and CDR2 YFSETQ. CDR3 loop: CASSFDNTPSYEQYF. The CDR3 bases are TGCGCCAGCAGTTTTGACAACACCCCTTCCTACGAGCAGTACTTC.

This chain connects TRBV5-6 to TRBJ2-3; D is uncertain. Trimming took off 4 bases at V and 4 bases at J, with 16 bases between the two ends. This CDR3 contains 15 residues. CDR1 and CDR2 from the germline V gene are SGHDT and YYEEEE. CDR3 DNA sequence: TGTGCCAGCAGCCCCGGGTATATCAACCCAGATACGCAGTATTTT. Its translation is CASSPGYINPDTQYF.

V usage is TRBV7-9 and J usage is TRBJ2-7, with 10 bases that match TRBD2. Per the germline V gene, CDR1 is SEHNR and CDR2 is FQNEAQ (reference sequence). The V and J ends lost 5 bases and 4 bases, in that order; junction bases with no gene match: 8. The CDR3 loop spans 15 amino acids. CDR3 in amino acids: CASSNLAGAAYEQYF. The CDR3 nucleotides read TGTGCCAGCAGCAACCTAGCGGGAGCTGCGTACGAGCAGTACTTC.

This chain links TRBV7-6 with TRBJ1-1, with TRBD1 matching 7 bases. Germline CDR1 and CDR2: SGHVS and FNYEAQ. The V and J ends lost 0 bases and 0 bases, in that order; junction bases with no gene match: 10. CDR3 length: 18 amino acids. The CDR3 DNA reads TGTGCCAGCAGCTTAGCGGCCACAGGGGTGGCCTTGAACACTGAAGCTTTCTTT. Translated: CASSLAATGVALNTEAFF.

This clone was seen just once. V and J are TRBV4-3 and TRBJ2-6; D is possibly TRBD2 (6 bases). From germline, CDR1 is LGHNA and CDR2 YSLEER. Trimming took 4 bases from V and 15 from J, leaving 13 bases between them. This CDR3 contains 12 residues. In DNA form, the CDR3 reads TGCGCCAGCAGCCCACCCTTCGGGGGCCTGACTTTC. It specifies CASSPPFGGLTF.

The rearrangement uses TRBV27 and TRBJ2-7, with D tentatively TRBD1 or TRBD2 (5 bases each). Germline V lookup: CDR1 MNHEY, CDR2 SMNVEV (reference sequence). Trimming stripped 0 bases from V and 6 bases from J, with 18 bases between. The CDR3 length is 16 residues. CDR3: CASSLSIGDPAGEQYF. The CDR3 nucleotides read TGTGCCAGCAGTTTATCGATTGGGGACCCAGCTGGCGAGCAGTACTTC.

The CDR3 nucleotides are TGTGCCATCAAAAATCGCCTAGACAGGGTGACTGAAGCTTTCTTT. Amino acid sequence: CAIKNRLDRVTEAFF. V is TRBV10-3 and J is TRBJ1-1, with 7 bases matching TRBD1. The germline gives CDR1 ENHRY, CDR2 SYGVKD. V shed 7 bases, J shed 5 bases, and the junction held 13 bases outside the gene matches. The CDR3 covers 15 residues.

This chain connects TRBV11-2 to TRBJ2-7, with 7 bases fitting TRBD2. V dropped 1 base and J dropped 1; count of bases not matched to a gene: 13. The CDR3 totals 18 residues. CDR1 and CDR2 from the germline V gene are SGHAT and FQNNGV. The CDR3 nucleotides are TGTGCCAGCAGCTTAGGTCAACGTCTAGCGGATTTTTCCTACGAGCAGTACTTC. It is translated as CASSLGQRLADFSYEQYF.